This T cell receptor (beta chain) derives from a study of CD4+ T cells in melanoma. General study results and limits: Diverse differentiation states were reported for melanoma neoantigen-specific CD4+ T cells. A reported correlation linked neoantigen-specific CD4+ T cells to CD8+, macrophage and B cell function.

CDR3 length: 16 residues. V dropped 5 bases and J dropped 0; count of bases not matched to a gene: 6. Germline CDR1 is SEHNR and CDR2 is FQNEAQ (reference sequence). This clone has more than one count but fewer than ten. Antigen specificity is unknown. The protocol was immunoSEQ multiplex PCR, while the TCRdb copy is restricted to in-frame clones and leaves out a portion. Here the sample spans approximately 20,000 clones, about four fifths being singletons. The receptor comes from a human donor with melanoma. The J gene is TRBJ1-2, the V gene TRBV7-9; 10 positions agree with TRBD1. What was sequenced was cells from a culture (not recorded whether cultured in vitro). The DNA of the CDR3 is TGTGCCAGCAGCCAAGAGACAGGGGGCTCTAACTATGGCTACACCTTC. Translating gives CASSQETGGSNYGYTF. The whole variable domain, filled in from reference TRBV7-9 and TRBJ1-2, reads DTGVSQNPRHKITKRGQNVTFRCDPISEHNRLYWYRQTLGQGPEFLTYFQNEAQLEKSRLLSDRFSAERPKGSFSTLEIQRTEQGDSAMYLCASSQETGGSNYGYTFGSGTRLTVV.